These 3 T cell receptor beta chains were all obtained from the same sample, sequenced in a study of blood T cell repertoires in COVID-19. Profiling relied on immunoSEQ multiplex PCR, and the TCRdb table lists in-frame clones only, not all of them. This table has more than 120,000 clones, 80% to 90% appearing once. The specimen was peripheral blood. The receptors shown here come from a man over 45 who had recovered from COVID-19.

A single count supports this clone. DNA of the CDR3: TGTGCCAGCAGCGTATTATTCCTACTTCTTATGTTTCCCCACGAGCAGTACTTC. The encoded protein is CASSVLFLLLMFPHEQYF. V usage is TRBV9 and J usage is TRBJ2-7; D is unclear. CDR3 length: 18 residues. The germline gives CDR1 SGDLS, CDR2 YYNGEE. Between the trimmed V and J ends, which lost 1 base and 5 bases, there was a span of 25 bases.

V and J are TRBV6-1 and TRBJ2-1, with TRBD1 matching 8 bases. This CDR3 region has 14 residues. In germline, CDR1 is MNHNS, CDR2 SASEGT. With V trimmed by 3 bases and J by 3 bases, 1 base remained unmatched. The CDR3: CASSETGDYNEQFF. The CDR3 DNA is TGTGCCAGCAGTGAGACAGGGGACTACAATGAGCAGTTCTTC.

CDR3 sequence: CASSYDGGYGYTF. The CDR3 coding sequence is TGTGCCAGCAGTTACGACGGGGGCTATGGCTACACCTTC. The chain carries TRBV6-2 or TRBV6-3 and TRBJ1-2; D is perhaps TRBD1 (5 bases). Germline assignment: CDR1 MNHEY and CDR2 SVGEGT. The CDR3 length is 13 residues. Trimming took off 2 bases at V and 4 bases at J, with 8 bases between the two ends.